Shown below are 29 T cell receptor beta chains from a single sample sequenced in a study of blood T cell repertoires in COVID-19. Sequencing was performed with immunoSEQ multiplex PCR; in TCRdb, only in-frame clones are kept and a portion is missing. The data show roughly 79,000 clones, roughly 87% seen once. The sequenced sample consisted of peripheral blood. These receptor sequences come from a woman of 80 years or more with active or convalescent COVID-19.

The chain links TRBV11-2 to TRBJ2-1, with TRBD1 identical over 10 bases. V was clipped by 2 bases and J by 2 bases; unmatched bases: 9. Germline CDR1 and CDR2: SGHAT and FQNNGV. The CDR3 contains 18 residues. As DNA, the CDR3 is TGTGCCAGCAGCTTATACGGCGTTGGGACAGGGGCCTACAATGAGCAGTTCTTC. This encodes CASSLYGVGTGAYNEQFF.

This clone was observed a handful of times. Sequence at one end of the junction differs from germline and may be a read error. The chain has TRBV28 and TRBJ2-7; possibly TRBD2 for D (5 bases). The CDR3 is 13 residues long. Looked up from germline, CDR1 is MDHEN and CDR2 is SYDVKM. CDR3 sequence reads: CALSEGSSYEQYF. CDR3 sequence (DNA): TGCGCCCTCTCAGAGGGCAGCTCCTACGAGCAGTACTTC.

This chain links TRBV5-1 with TRBJ2-2; maybe TRBD1 (5 bases). Trimming took off 7 bases at V and 0 bases at J, with 10 bases between the two ends. The CDR3 sequence is 14 residues long. CDR1 and CDR2 (germline): SGHRS, YFSETQ. CDR3 bases: TGCGCCAGCCAGGGCCCTGCGAACACCGGGGAGCTGTTTTTT. This encodes CASQGPANTGELFF.

CDR3 loop: CASSQEHQGRGTDTQYF. CDR3 coding DNA: TGCGCCAGCAGCCAAGAACACCAGGGCAGAGGCACAGATACGCAGTATTTT. V is TRBV4-1 and J is TRBJ2-3, with D maybe TRBD1 (5 bases). Germline assignment: CDR1 MGHRA and CDR2 YSYEKL. This CDR3 spans 17 amino acids. Trimming left V 0 bases short and J 1 base short, with 14 bases between.

The V call is TRBV19, the J call TRBJ1-5, with a possible D match to TRBD1 (6 bases). The CDR3 consists of 16 residues. Germline values: CDR1 LNHDA, CDR2 SQIVND (reference sequence). Trimming left V 6 bases short and J 2 bases short, with 17 bases between. CDR3 loop: CASSPLGGGGNQPQHF. CDR3 nucleotide sequence: TGTGCCAGTAGCCCTCTTGGGGGGGGCGGCAATCAGCCCCAGCATTTT.

The chain has TRBV9 and TRBJ2-1; perhaps TRBD1 as D (6 bases). Germline V lookup: CDR1 SGDLS, CDR2 YYNGEE. Trimming took 2 bases from V and 9 from J, leaving 15 bases between them. CDR3 size: 14 residues. In DNA, the CDR3 is TGTGCCAGCAGCGTCGATCTGGGGGCCGGTGAGCAGTTCTTC. It translates to CASSVDLGAGEQFF.

The chain combines TRBV29-1 with TRBJ2-1, with 9 bases identical to TRBD1. CDR1 SQVTM and CDR2 ANQGSEA come from the germline V gene. The ends lost 3 bases at V and 9 bases at J; junction bases unmatched: 3. The CDR3 totals 12 residues. The CDR3 DNA sequence: TGCAGCGTTGAGAGACAGGGGGGTGAGCAGTTCTTC. Encoded protein: CSVERQGGEQFF.

The rearrangement joins TRBV3-1 (or the pseudogene TRBV3-2) to TRBJ2-5; possibly TRBD2 for D (6 bases). Germline lookup yields CDR1 LGHDT and CDR2 YNNKEL (reference sequence). V shed 0 bases and J shed 7 bases, with 18 bases lying between them. This CDR3 has 16 residues. CDR3 sequence reads: CASSQDRSPSEGTQYF. The CDR3, as DNA: TGTGCCAGCAGCCAAGATAGGTCCCCTAGCGAGGGGACCCAGTACTTC.

This chain connects TRBV6-2 or TRBV6-3 to TRBJ1-2, with D possibly TRBD1 on 6 matching bases. In germline, CDR1 is MNHEY, CDR2 SVGEGT. The CDR3 has 16 amino acids. Trimming stripped 0 bases from V and 8 bases from J, with 19 bases between. The CDR3 loop reads CASSYSSRTAFEGYTF. CDR3 DNA sequence: TGTGCCAGCAGTTACTCCTCGCGGACAGCCTTCGAGGGCTACACCTTC.

V and J are TRBV28 and TRBJ1-1; unclear D gene. Germline V gives CDR1 MDHEN, CDR2 SYDVKM. Trimming removed 8 bases from V and 8 bases from J, with 18 bases in between. This CDR3 contains 13 residues. The CDR3 region has the DNA TGTGCCAGCGTCATTCCAGTTTCGGAGGAAGCTTTCTTT. Encoded protein: CASVIPVSEEAFF. The whole variable domain, filled in from reference TRBV28 and TRBJ1-1, reads DVKVTQSSRYLVKRTGEKVFLECVQDMDHENMFWYRQDPGLGLRLIYFSYDVKMKEKGDIPEGYSVSREKKERFSLILESASTNQTSMYLCASVIPVSEEAFFGQGTRLTVV.

V is TRBV6-6 and J is TRBJ2-1; tentative D call: TRBD2 (5 bases). The CDR3 contains 14 residues. From germline, CDR1 is MNHNY and CDR2 SVGAGI (reference sequence). Trimming removed 2 bases from V and 0 bases from J, with 5 bases in between. The CDR3 DNA reads as TGTGCCAGCAGTTACGAGGGCTCCTACAATGAGCAGTTCTTC. Residues: CASSYEGSYNEQFF.

V and J are TRBV18 and TRBJ1-6, with TRBD1 matching over 8 bases. Losses at the gene ends were 6 bases for V and 6 bases for J; bases not matched to a gene: 7. CDR3 length: 15 residues. Germline V lookup: CDR1 KGHSH, CDR2 LQKENI. This chain's CDR3 is CASSTTGGGNSPLHF. CDR3 nucleotide sequence: TGTGCCAGCTCCACCACAGGGGGAGGTAATTCACCCCTCCACTTT.

The chain joins TRBV7-2 to TRBJ1-6, with no clear D. The CDR3 runs 13 residues. V was clipped by 4 bases and J by 8 bases, with 9 bases between them. CDR1 and CDR2 (germline): SGHTA, FQGNSA. The CDR3 sequence is CASSSEAYSPLHF. The CDR3 DNA reads as TGTGCCAGCAGCTCAGAGGCTTATTCACCCCTCCACTTT.

CDR3 nucleotides: TGTGCCAGCAGCTTGGGAGGCCCTGAAGCTTTCTTT. Protein: CASSLGGPEAFF. This chain links TRBV5-5 with TRBJ1-1; D gene ambiguous. This CDR3 has 12 residues. Trimming left V 0 bases short and J 6 bases short, with 6 bases between. Looked up from germline, CDR1 is SGHKS and CDR2 is YYEKEE (reference sequence).

This rearrangement joins TRBV12-3 or TRBV12-4 to TRBJ2-3, with TRBD2 matching over 7 bases. With 4 bases clipped from V and 8 bases from J, the junction kept 0 bases outside the gene matches. The CDR3 spans 11 residues. The CDR3 is CASSWGGTQYF. The CDR3 region has the DNA TGTGCCAGCAGTTGGGGGGGTACGCAGTATTTT.

DNA for the CDR3: TGTGCCAGCAGCTCCGGAGGACAGGGCTACATTGGAGGGACTGAAGCTTTCTTT. This codes for CASSSGGQGYIGGTEAFF. V gene TRBV28 combines with J gene TRBJ1-1, with TRBD1 identical over 8 bases. Trimming took 6 bases from V and 5 from J; bases not matched to a gene: 20. This CDR3 spans 18 amino acids. Germline V gene data show CDR1 as MDHEN and CDR2 as SYDVKM.

The J gene is TRBJ2-7, the V gene TRBV2; D may be TRBD2 (6 bases). CDR1 and CDR2 from the germline V gene are SNHLY and FYNNEI. Trimming removed 6 bases at V and 0 bases at J, with 27 bases between. The CDR3 has 19 amino acids. CDR3 DNA sequence: TGTGCCAGCAGGGATGGGGGGTTCTTTTATCCCGTAAGCTCCTACGAGCAGTACTTC. It codes for CASRDGGFFYPVSSYEQYF.

This rearrangement joins TRBV18 to TRBJ1-3; D ambiguous. In germline, CDR1 is KGHSH, CDR2 LQKENI. The CDR3 is 17 residues long. The V gene lost 1 base and the J gene lost 0 bases, with 13 bases spanning the gap. In nucleotides, the CDR3 is TGTGCCAGCTCACCACTATACAGAGGGCCCTCTGGAAACACCATATATTTT. Amino acid sequence: CASSPLYRGPSGNTIYF.

This chain connects TRBV4-1 to TRBJ1-5, with D perhaps matching TRBD1 (6 bases). CDR1 and CDR2 (germline): MGHRA, YSYEKL. Trimming stripped 0 bases from V and 4 bases from J, with 10 bases between. The CDR3 contains 15 residues. The DNA of the CDR3 is TGCGCCAGCAGCCAAGAAGGGGGGGCAAATCAGCCCCAGCATTTT. Amino acids: CASSQEGGANQPQHF.

The V gene is TRBV3-1 (or the pseudogene TRBV3-2), the J gene TRBJ1-6, with 8 bases lining up with TRBD1. This CDR3 has 14 residues. The junction had 3 bases not matched to a gene; V was cut back by 1 base and J by 10 bases. Germline values: CDR1 LGHDT, CDR2 YNNKEL (reference sequence). DNA for the CDR3: TGTGCCAGCAGCCAAGCAGGGGGCGAATCACCCCTCCACTTT. Protein sequence: CASSQAGGESPLHF.

This rearrangement joins TRBV19 to TRBJ1-2, with TRBD1 matching over 9 bases. V was clipped by 0 bases and J by 7 bases; unmatched bases: 9. The CDR3 consists of 16 residues. Per the germline V gene, CDR1 is LNHDA and CDR2 is SQIVND (reference sequence). In nucleotides, the CDR3 is TGTGCCAGTAGTATAGACCTTAACAGGGGGCGCGCTGGCTACACCTTC. Its translation: CASSIDLNRGRAGYTF. The full variable domain, its missing parts supplied by reference TRBV19 and TRBJ1-2, is DGGITQSPKYLFRKEGQNVTLSCEQNLNHDAMYWYRQDPGQGLRLIYYSQIVNDFQKGDIAEGYSVSREKKESFPLTVTSAQKNPTAFYLCASSIDLNRGRAGYTFGSGTRLTVV.

The chain recombines TRBV6-5 with TRBJ2-7; maybe TRBD1 (6 bases). The V end was cut by 6 bases, the J end by 3 bases, with 12 bases between. The CDR3 loop spans 13 amino acids. From germline, CDR1 is MNHEY and CDR2 SVGAGI. The CDR3 DNA sequence: TGTGCCAGCAGAAGAGGGACAAACTACGAGCAGTACTTC. Its translation is CASRRGTNYEQYF.

The gene calls are TRBV5-5 and TRBJ2-1; D is undetermined. In germline, CDR1 is SGHKS, CDR2 YYEKEE (reference sequence). V shed 4 bases and J shed 3 bases, with 17 bases lying between them. The CDR3 has 16 amino acids. The CDR3 DNA reads as TGTGCCAGCAGCCGAGACGATCGCGGCATCTACAATGAGCAGTTCTTC. This gives the protein CASSRDDRGIYNEQFF.

This clone has only one observation. This chain links TRBV27 with TRBJ1-2, with D maybe TRBD1 (6 bases). This CDR3 has 15 residues. Trimming removed 0 bases at V and 7 bases at J, with 15 bases between. The V gene's germline CDR1 is MNHEY and CDR2 SMNVEV (reference sequence). The CDR3 nucleotides read TGTGCCAGCAGTTTATCAGGGCAGGGACAAGGTGGCTACACCTTC. Its protein is CASSLSGQGQGGYTF.

A remark on this clone: Other DNA sequences in the same sample also yield this CDR3. The CDR3: CASSLGLAGGQETQYF. The CDR3 DNA is TGCGCCAGCAGCTTGGGACTAGCGGGGGGCCAAGAGACCCAGTACTTC. The V call is TRBV5-1, the J call TRBJ2-5, with 13 positions matching TRBD2. J was trimmed by 1 base and V by 0 bases; bases with no gene match: 0. Germline V gives CDR1 SGHRS, CDR2 YFSETQ. This CDR3 has 16 amino acids.

The V gene is TRBV15, the J gene TRBJ2-1; 8 bases fit TRBD1. The V gene's germline CDR1 is LNHNV and CDR2 YYDKDF (reference sequence). The V segment lost 0 bases and the J segment 4 bases; nucleotides outside the gene matches: 14. The CDR3 is 19 amino acids. CDR3 DNA: TGTGCCACCAGCAGAGATAAAGCGCAGACAGGGGTCAAATACAATGAGCAGTTCTTC. Protein product: CATSRDKAQTGVKYNEQFF. Together with reference TRBV15 and TRBJ2-1, the CDR3 gives the full variable domain: DAMVIQNPRYQVTQFGKPVTLSCSQTLNHNVMYWYQQKSSQAPKLLFHYYDKDFNNEADTPDNFQSRRPNTSFCFLDIRSPGLGDTAMYLCATSRDKAQTGVKYNEQFFGPGTRLTVL.

The J gene is TRBJ2-1, the V gene TRBV30, with 9 bases aligning to TRBD2. The CDR3 runs to 17 residues. Trimming cost V 2 bases and J 0 bases; bases outside gene matches: 8. Germline assignment: CDR1 GTSNPN and CDR2 SVGIG (reference sequence). CDR3 bases: TGTGCCTGGAGTAGGTCTAGCGGGGTCAGCTCCTACAATGAGCAGTTCTTC. Residues: CAWSRSSGVSSYNEQFF.

V usage is TRBV12-3 or TRBV12-4 and J usage is TRBJ1-1; D is possibly TRBD1 (6 bases). This CDR3 is 13 amino acids long. V lost 3 bases and J 4 bases, leaving 9 bases between the germline ends. CDR3 amino acids: CASSLSRGTEAFF. In DNA, the CDR3 is TGTGCCAGCAGTTTGTCCAGGGGCACTGAAGCTTTCTTT.

V usage is TRBV6-5 and J usage is TRBJ1-2, with TRBD1 as a possible D gene (6 bases). The CDR3 runs to 12 residues. Trimming removed 10 bases from V and 8 bases from J, with 17 bases in between. The germline V gene encodes CDR1 MNHEY and CDR2 SVGAGI. The CDR3 DNA reads as TGTGCCATTGCGAAACAGGGATGGGGCTACACCTTC. The encoded protein is CAIAKQGWGYTF.